The 16 T cell receptor beta chains in this list originate from one sample, sequenced in a study of PD-L1 blockade in urothelial cancer. Data came from immunoSEQ multiplex PCR; TCRdb stores just in-frame clones and leaves some out. The sample comprises 56,000 or so clones, about 86% of which are singletons, and roughly 2.9% rests with the top ten. Sample: PBMCs, taken around atezolizumab (anti-PD-L1) treatment. The source is a man aged 50 or older with urothelial cancer.

The chain recombines TRBV9 with TRBJ2-3; D call uncertain. CDR3 size: 12 residues. The V gene's germline CDR1 is SGDLS and CDR2 YYNGEE. V lost 4 bases to trimming and J lost 6 bases, with 9 bases between them. CDR3 sequence (DNA): TGTGCCAGCAGCCCAGAGGTTGATACGCAGTATTTT. Its translation: CASSPEVDTQYF.

The rearrangement uses TRBV5-1 and TRBJ2-7; tentatively, D is TRBD1 (6 bases). V dropped 4 bases and J dropped 3 bases, with 14 bases sitting between them. The CDR3 is 14 amino acids. Per germline, CDR1 SGHRS and CDR2 YFSETQ. CDR3 nucleotide sequence: TGCGCCAGCAGCCCCGGGACACTCAACTACGAGCAGTACTTC. This codes for CASSPGTLNYEQYF.

The chain recombines TRBV5-5 with TRBJ2-7; TRBD2 might be the D (5 bases). Trimming shortened V by 3 bases and J by 2 bases, and 15 bases separated the two germline ends. The CDR3 is made up of 15 amino acids. Germline assignment: CDR1 SGHKS and CDR2 YYEKEE (reference sequence). DNA for the CDR3: TGTGCCAGCAGCTGGGGAGTGCGGGTTCCCTACGAGCAGTACTTC. It specifies CASSWGVRVPYEQYF.

This clone was seen only once. The gene calls are TRBV11-3 and TRBJ1-1; unclear D gene. Germline V lookup: CDR1 SGHNT, CDR2 YENEEA. Trimming pared 6 bases from V and 1 base from J, leaving 9 bases between. The CDR3 extends over 13 amino acids. CDR3: CASSSRWNTEAFF. Here the CDR3 DNA reads TGTGCCAGCAGTTCCCGTTGGAACACTGAAGCTTTCTTT.

This clone was seen only a few times. This rearrangement joins TRBV18 to TRBJ1-2; D possibly corresponds to TRBD1 (6 bases). Trimming removed 5 bases from V and 4 bases from J, with 11 bases in between. The CDR3 consists of 13 residues. From germline, CDR1 is KGHSH and CDR2 LQKENI. As DNA, the CDR3 is TGTGCCAGCTCAACCCAGGGGATCTATGGCTACACCTTC. It encodes CASSTQGIYGYTF.

The V call is TRBV4-1, the J call TRBJ2-3; D possibly corresponds to TRBD1 (7 bases). Deletions cut 3 bases from V and 1 base from J, with 26 bases between. The CDR3 consists of 20 residues. Looked up from germline, CDR1 is MGHRA and CDR2 is YSYEKL. As DNA, the CDR3 is TGCGCCAGCAGCCAGAGCGGGCCTCCGCAGGGGGGCGTTGGCACAGATACGCAGTATTTT. Translating gives CASSQSGPPQGGVGTDTQYF.

J is TRBJ2-1 and V is TRBV28, with 13 bases that match TRBD2. Germline lookup yields CDR1 MDHEN and CDR2 SYDVKM. The length of the CDR3 is 18 residues. Trimming took 6 bases from V and 4 from J; bases not matched to a gene: 12. The CDR3 bases are TGTGCCAGCAGCTTTACTAGCGGGAGGGCCCCGGGATACAATGAGCAGTTCTTC. It yields the protein CASSFTSGRAPGYNEQFF.

Written as DNA, the CDR3 is TGTGCCACCGGCTCAGCGAGGCCATACGAGCAGTACTTC. Amino acids: CATGSARPYEQYF. The rearrangement links TRBV7-3 to TRBJ2-7, with D hard to call. Germline V gene data show CDR1 as SGHTA and CDR2 as FQGTGA. Trimming stripped 10 bases from V and 4 bases from J, with 17 bases between. The length of the CDR3 is 13 residues.

The V call is TRBV6-1, the J call TRBJ1-4; D not certain. V shed 4 bases and J shed 4 bases, with 13 bases lying between them. This CDR3 is 15 amino acids long. Germline lookup yields CDR1 MNHNS and CDR2 SASEGT. CDR3 DNA: TGTGCCAGCAGTGTCGGATTGCTAGGTAATGAAAAACTGTTTTTT. Amino acid sequence: CASSVGLLGNEKLFF.

This clone has a single count. The chain combines TRBV2 with TRBJ2-7; perhaps TRBD1 as D (6 bases). The V gene's germline CDR1 is SNHLY and CDR2 FYNNEI. This CDR3 has 17 amino acids. V lost 2 bases and J 2 bases, leaving 19 bases between the germline ends. This CDR3 reads CASSESTLGRGTYEQYF. For the CDR3, the DNA is TGTGCCAGCAGTGAAAGCACATTAGGCAGGGGCACCTACGAGCAGTACTTC.

The J gene is TRBJ2-5, the V gene TRBV28; 7 bases match TRBD2. The trim removed 6 bases at V and 0 bases at J, leaving 16 bases unmatched. CDR3 length equals 18 residues. Germline lookup yields CDR1 MDHEN and CDR2 SYDVKM. As DNA, the CDR3 is TGTGCCAGCAGCCTTCCGAAGTCTAGCGGCAACCACCAAGAGACCCAGTACTTC. It encodes CASSLPKSSGNHQETQYF.

The rearrangement joins TRBV10-1 to TRBJ2-1; 8 bases fit TRBD2. CDR3 length: 14 residues. J was trimmed by 9 bases and V by 8 bases; bases with no gene match: 12. Germline V gene data show CDR1 as WNHNN and CDR2 as SYGVQD (reference sequence). DNA of the CDR3: TGCGCCAGCTCGCCACGGCGGGAGGTGGGTGAGCAGTTCTTC. Translated, it gives CASSPRREVGEQFF.

The rearrangement joins TRBV28 to TRBJ2-3; no clear D. Germline CDR1 and CDR2: MDHEN and SYDVKM. The CDR3 is 12 amino acids. Trimming left V 5 bases short and J 2 bases short, with 5 bases between. For the CDR3, the DNA is TGTGCCAGCAGTACATCCACAGATACGCAGTATTTT. Translation: CASSTSTDTQYF.

J is TRBJ1-2 and V is TRBV18; 8 bases agree with TRBD1. From germline, CDR1 is KGHSH and CDR2 LQKENI. The CDR3 totals 13 residues. The V gene end was trimmed by 6 bases and the J gene end by 6 bases; junction bases not matched to a gene: 6. The CDR3 here is CASSLTTGDGYTF. In DNA, the CDR3 is TGTGCCAGCTCGCTTACGACAGGGGATGGCTACACCTTC.

The CDR3, as DNA: TGTGCCAGCAGCCGTACTAGCACTAGCACAGATACGCAGTATTTT. Translation gives CASSRTSTSTDTQYF. The V call is TRBV11-2, the J call TRBJ2-3; a possible D gene is TRBD2 (6 bases). Between the trimmed V and J ends, which lost 5 bases and 0 bases, there was a span of 12 bases. CDR1 SGHAT and CDR2 FQNNGV come from the germline V gene. The CDR3 has 15 amino acids. The whole variable domain, filled in from reference TRBV11-2 and TRBJ2-3, reads EAGVAQSPRYKIIEKRQSVAFWCNPISGHATLYWYQQILGQGPKLLIQFQNNGVVDDSQLPKDRFSAERLKGVDSTLKIQPAKLEDSAVYLCASSRTSTSTDTQYFGPGTRLTVL.

V is TRBV19 and J is TRBJ1-5; D ambiguous. Germline CDR1 LNHDA, CDR2 SQIVND (reference sequence). CDR3 length equals 13 residues. V shed 4 bases and J shed 0 bases, with 4 bases lying between them. The CDR3 spells CASSKHSNQPQHF. The CDR3 DNA sequence: TGTGCCAGTAGTAAGCATAGCAATCAGCCCCAGCATTTT.